A selection of T cell receptor beta chains follows, all from one sample in a study of shared clonotypes between healthy human individuals. The data were produced by immunoSEQ multiplex PCR, yet TCRdb's version contains in-frame clones alone and is incomplete. The data show about 1,900,000 clones, with roughly 94% seen just once and under 1.5% held by the top ten. The sequencing sample was made of naive CD8+ T cells sorted from blood. The receptors come from a man aged 18 to 30 in good health. Both conserved end residues are part of each CDR3. Each record gives: J gene, clone size, V gene, D gene, CDR3 protein, CDR3 DNA. A D gene is named only where the DNA matches it firmly. Clone size, where shown, is once, few, many, or a class for clones that have expanded.

J gene: TRBJ1-2; clone size: -; V gene: TRBV2; D gene: TRBD1; CDR3 protein: CASSPGTGANYGYTF; CDR3 DNA: TGTGCCAGCAGCCCCGGGACAGGGGCTAACTATGGCTACACCTTC
J gene: TRBJ1-6; clone size: -; V gene: TRBV27; D gene: TRBD1; CDR3 protein: CASSILPGQGNSPLHF; CDR3 DNA: TGTGCCAGCAGTATACTGCCGGGACAGGGGAATTCACCCCTCCACTTT
J gene: TRBJ2-7; clone size: -; V gene: TRBV21-1; D gene: -; CDR3 protein: CASLSVSYEQYF; CDR3 DNA: TGTGCCAGCCTCAGCGTGTCCTACGAGCAGTACTTC
J gene: TRBJ2-3; clone size: -; V gene: TRBV7-3; D gene: -; CDR3 protein: CASSLRPAGEGDTQYF; CDR3 DNA: TGTGCCAGCAGCTTAAGGCCCGCAGGGGAAGGGGATACGCAGTATTTT
J gene: TRBJ1-1; clone size: -; V gene: TRBV30; D gene: -; CDR3 protein: CAGVLWALNTEAFF; CDR3 DNA: TGTGCCGGTGTTCTCTGGGCCCTAAACACTGAAGCTTTCTTT
J gene: TRBJ1-2; clone size: -; V gene: TRBV27; D gene: -; CDR3 protein: CATRHSAYGYTF; CDR3 DNA: TGTGCCACTAGGCACAGTGCCTATGGCTACACCTTC
J gene: TRBJ2-3; clone size: -; V gene: TRBV5-4; D gene: -; CDR3 protein: CASSPVGSTDTQYF; CDR3 DNA: TGTGCCAGCAGCCCCGTAGGGAGCACAGATACGCAGTATTTT
J gene: TRBJ2-1; clone size: -; V gene: TRBV7-3; D gene: TRBD2; CDR3 protein: CASSAPGLGPYNEQFF; CDR3 DNA: TGTGCCAGCAGCGCCCCGGGACTAGGTCCCTACAATGAGCAGTTCTTC
J gene: TRBJ1-4; clone size: -; V gene: TRBV9; D gene: -; CDR3 protein: CASSVEGQNATNEKLFF; CDR3 DNA: TGTGCCAGCAGCGTAGAAGGACAGAATGCAACTAATGAAAAACTGTTTTTT
J gene: TRBJ2-1; clone size: few; V gene: TRBV9; D gene: -; CDR3 protein: CASSVDWGDEQFF; CDR3 DNA: TGTGCCAGCAGCGTAGATTGGGGGGATGAGCAGTTCTTC